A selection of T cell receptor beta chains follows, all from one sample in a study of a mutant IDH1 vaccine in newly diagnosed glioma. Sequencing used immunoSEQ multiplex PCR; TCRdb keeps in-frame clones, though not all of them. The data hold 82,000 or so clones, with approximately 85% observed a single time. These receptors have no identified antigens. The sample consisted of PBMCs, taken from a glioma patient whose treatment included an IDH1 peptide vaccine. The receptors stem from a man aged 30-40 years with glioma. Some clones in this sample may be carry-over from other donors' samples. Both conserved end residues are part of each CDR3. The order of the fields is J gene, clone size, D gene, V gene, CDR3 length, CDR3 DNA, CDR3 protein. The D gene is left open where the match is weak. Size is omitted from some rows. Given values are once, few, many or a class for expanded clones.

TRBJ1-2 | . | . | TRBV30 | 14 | TGTGCCTGGAGTCTCGACGGGATATCCTATGGCTACACCTTC | CAWSLDGISYGYTF
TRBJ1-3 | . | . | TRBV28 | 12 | TGTGCCAGCAGCTTAACTGGAAACACCATATATTTT | CASSLTGNTIYF
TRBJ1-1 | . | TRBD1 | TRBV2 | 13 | TGTGCCAGCAGAACAGGGGGCAGAACTGAAGCTTTCTTT | CASRTGGRTEAFF
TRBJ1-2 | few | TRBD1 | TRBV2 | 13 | TGTGCCAGCAGGATTGGGACAGGGTATGGCTACACCTTC | CASRIGTGYGYTF
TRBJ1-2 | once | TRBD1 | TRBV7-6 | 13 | TGTGCCAGCAGTACAGGGGGCTGGGGTGGCTACACCTTC | CASSTGGWGGYTF
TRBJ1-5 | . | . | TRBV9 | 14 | TGTGCCAGCAGCGTGGGCGGTAGCAATCAGCCCCAGCATTTT | CASSVGGSNQPQHF
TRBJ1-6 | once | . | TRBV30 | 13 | TGTGCCTGGAGTGTACACGGGGGGCCACCCCTCCACTTT | CAWSVHGGPPLHF
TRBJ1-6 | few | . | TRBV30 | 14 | TGTGCCTGGAGTGTACCGAGGAGGGGATCACCCCTCCACTTT | CAWSVPRRGSPLHF
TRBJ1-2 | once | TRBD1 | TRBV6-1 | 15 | TGTGCCAGCAGCCCTCCCGGGACAGGCTTTTATGGCTACACCTTC | CASSPPGTGFYGYTF
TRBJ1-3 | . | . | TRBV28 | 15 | TGTGCCAGCAGTTTCTCCGGACAATATGGAAACACCATATATTTT | CASSFSGQYGNTIYF
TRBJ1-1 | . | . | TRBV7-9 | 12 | TGTGCCAGCAGCTTGGGCGGCCCCGAAGCTTTCTTT | CASSLGGPEAFF
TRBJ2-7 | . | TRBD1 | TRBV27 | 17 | TGTGCCAGCAAGGAGACAGGGGGTAGAGAACTACTCTCGGAGCAGTACTTC | CASKETGGRELLSEQYF
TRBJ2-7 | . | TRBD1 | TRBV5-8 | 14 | TGTGCCAGCAGCTTGGGGGACAGCTCCTACGAGCAGTACTTC | CASSLGDSSYEQYF
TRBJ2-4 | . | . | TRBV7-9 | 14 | TGTGCCAGCAGCCCCGTGGGAGCGGGAAACATTCAGTACTTC | CASSPVGAGNIQYF
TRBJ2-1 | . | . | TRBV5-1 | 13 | TGCGCCAGCAGGAAGGGCCTTCTCAATGAGCAGTTCTTC | CASRKGLLNEQFF
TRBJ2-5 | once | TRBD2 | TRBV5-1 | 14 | TGCGCCAGCAGCTTGCGGGAGGTCGGGGAGACCCAGTACTTC | CASSLREVGETQYF
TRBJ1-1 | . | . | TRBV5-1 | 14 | TGCGCCAGCAGCCCACATCAACCGAACACTGAAGCTTTCTTT | CASSPHQPNTEAFF
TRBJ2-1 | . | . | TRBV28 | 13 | TGTGCCAGCAGTTTTGAAGACGATAATGAGCAGTTCTTC | CASSFEDDNEQFF
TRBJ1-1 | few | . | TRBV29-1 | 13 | TGCAGCGCAACTTTGGGGGGGAACACTGAAGCTTTCTTT | CSATLGGNTEAFF
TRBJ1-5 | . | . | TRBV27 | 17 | TGTGCCAGCAGTTTACGTATCGACGGCTATAGCAATCAGCCCCAGCATTTT | CASSLRIDGYSNQPQHF
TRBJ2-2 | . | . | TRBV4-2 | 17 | TGTGCCAGCAGCCCCCAAACGGGTAGCGGGAACACCGGGGAGCTGTTTTTT | CASSPQTGSGNTGELFF
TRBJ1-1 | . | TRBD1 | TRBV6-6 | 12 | TGTGCCAGCAAGGGACAGCCGACTGAAGCTTTCTTT | CASKGQPTEAFF
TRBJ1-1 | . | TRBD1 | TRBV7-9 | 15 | TGTGCCAGCAGCCAAAGAGGACAGGGCGTCACTGAAGCTTTCTTT | CASSQRGQGVTEAFF
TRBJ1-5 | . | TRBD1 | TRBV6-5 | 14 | TGTGCCAGCAGTTACACCAGGGGGCGCGAGCCCCAGCATTTT | CASSYTRGREPQHF
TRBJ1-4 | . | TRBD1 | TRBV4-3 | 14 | TGCGCCAGCAGCCGCGACAGGGGAGGCGAAAAACTGTTTTTT | CASSRDRGGEKLFF
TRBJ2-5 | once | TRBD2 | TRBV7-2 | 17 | TGTGCCAGCAGCTTCCAAGGAGCGGGAAGGGGTAAAGAGACCCAGTACTTC | CASSFQGAGRGKETQYF
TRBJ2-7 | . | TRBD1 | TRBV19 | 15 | TGTGCCAGTAGTGCGCCCCCCGGGACAGTCTACGAGCAGTACTTC | CASSAPPGTVYEQYF
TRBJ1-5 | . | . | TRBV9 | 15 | TGTGCCAGCAGCCCCAGTGGAGGGCCGGGACAGCCCCAGCATTTT | CASSPSGGPGQPQHF
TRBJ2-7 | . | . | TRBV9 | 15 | TGTGCCAGCAGCGAAGGGTCAGGGATATCCTACGAGCAGTACTTC | CASSEGSGISYEQYF
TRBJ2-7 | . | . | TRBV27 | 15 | TGTGCCAGCAGCCCCCAGGGCAGCAGCTCCTACGAGCAGTACTTC | CASSPQGSSSYEQYF
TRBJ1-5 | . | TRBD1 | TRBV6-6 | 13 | TGTGCCACCTACACAGGGGGTCTGCAGCCCCAGCATTTT | CATYTGGLQPQHF
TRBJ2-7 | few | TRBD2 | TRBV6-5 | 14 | TGTGCCAGCACATCTAGCGGGACCCTCTACGAGCAGTACTTC | CASTSSGTLYEQYF
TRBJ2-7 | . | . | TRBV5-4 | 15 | TGTGCCAGCAGCTTGGCGGCGACAGCAAGGGACGAGCAGTACTTC | CASSLAATARDEQYF
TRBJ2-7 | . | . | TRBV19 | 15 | TGTGCCAGTAGTATGCGGGGTTTCCCTCCCGGCGAGCAGTACTTC | CASSMRGFPPGEQYF
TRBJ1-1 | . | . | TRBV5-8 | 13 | TGTGCCAGCAGCTTCACATACAGCACTGAAGCTTTCTTT | CASSFTYSTEAFF
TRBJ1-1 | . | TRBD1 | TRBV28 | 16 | TGTGCCAGCAGTTCCCGGGACAGGGTTGGGGACACTGAAGCTTTCTTT | CASSSRDRVGDTEAFF
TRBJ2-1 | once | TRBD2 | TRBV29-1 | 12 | TGCAGCGTAGTTTTAGCGGGAGGTGAGCAGTTCTTC | CSVVLAGGEQFF
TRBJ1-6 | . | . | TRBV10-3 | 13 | TGTGCCATCAGGAGACAGGTAGAATCACCCCTCCACTTT | CAIRRQVESPLHF
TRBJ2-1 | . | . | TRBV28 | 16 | TGTGCCAGCAGCTCCCCCTTAGTTGGGTCCTACAATGAGCAGTTCTTC | CASSSPLVGSYNEQFF
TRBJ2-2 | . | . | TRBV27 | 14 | TGTGCCAGCAGGCGTCTGAGAACCGGGGGGGAGCTGTTTTTT | CASRRLRTGGELFF
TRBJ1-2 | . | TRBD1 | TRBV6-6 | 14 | TGTGCCAGCAGTTTCGGGACAGGGGGAGAGGGCTACACCTTC | CASSFGTGGEGYTF
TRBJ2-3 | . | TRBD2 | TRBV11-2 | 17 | TGTGCCAGCAGCCAAAGGCACCGCGGGAGTTGGACAGATACGCAGTATTTT | CASSQRHRGSWTDTQYF
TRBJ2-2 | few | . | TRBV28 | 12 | TGTGCCAGCAGTTTCGGAACCGGGGAGCTGTTTTTT | CASSFGTGELFF
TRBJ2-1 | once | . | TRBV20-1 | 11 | TGCAGTGCTAGAAGGAACAATGAGCAGTTCTTC | CSARRNNEQFF
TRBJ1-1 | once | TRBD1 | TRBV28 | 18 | TGTGCCAGCAGTACTGTCGTTGAGGGACAGGGACGAGGAACTGAAGCTTTCTTT | CASSTVVEGQGRGTEAFF
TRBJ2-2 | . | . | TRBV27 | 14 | TGTGCCAGCAGTTTCAATAGCGGCACCGGGGAGCTGTTTTTT | CASSFNSGTGELFF
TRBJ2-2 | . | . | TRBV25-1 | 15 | TGTGCCAGCAGTGAATTAGGCTGGGCCACCGGGGAGCTGTTTTTT | CASSELGWATGELFF